These T cell receptor beta chains were read from a single sample in a study of blood T cell repertoires in COVID-19. The protocol was immunoSEQ multiplex PCR, while the TCRdb copy is restricted to in-frame clones and leaves out a portion. The sample records about 62,000 clones, roughly 92% being singletons. The sequenced sample was peripheral blood. The source is a human donor in a cohort sampled during active COVID-19. Each CDR3 is given with its conserved first and last residue. The order of the fields is J gene, clone size, D gene, V gene, CDR3 DNA, CDR3 protein. The D gene is left open where the match is weak. Not every row has a clone size; where given, it reads once, few, many or a size class.

TRBJ1-2	.	TRBD1	TRBV19	TGTGCCAGTAGGGACAGGGGGCTGCGGGGCTACACCTTC	CASRDRGLRGYTF
TRBJ2-7	.	.	TRBV5-1	TGCGCCAGCAGCAAGGACAGTACCTACGAGCAGTACTTC	CASSKDSTYEQYF
TRBJ1-6	once	.	TRBV20-1	TGCAGTGCTCCTGATTCACCCCTCCACTTT	CSAPDSPLHF
TRBJ2-5	.	.	TRBV7-2	TGTGCCAGCAGCCTAGGGGGGCTGGGAGAGACCCAGTACTTC	CASSLGGLGETQYF
TRBJ1-3	.	.	TRBV10-3	TGTGCCATCAGTTCAGGGTTAAACACCATATATTTT	CAISSGLNTIYF
TRBJ2-6	once	TRBD2	TRBV9	TGTGCCAGCAAAGGGACTAGCGGGAGTTCAGGGGCCAACGTCCTGACTTTC	CASKGTSGSSGANVLTF
TRBJ2-5	.	TRBD1	TRBV5-1	TGCGCCAGCAGCCTACCGACAGGGGGAACGCAAGAGACCCAGTACTTC	CASSLPTGGTQETQYF
TRBJ1-4	.	.	TRBV2	TGTGCCAGCAGTGACAATAATGAAAAACTGTTTTTT	CASSDNNEKLFF
TRBJ2-1	once	TRBD2	TRBV7-8	TGTGCCAGCAGTCCTGCCCCTTGGACTAGCGGGGGAGCCGGTTTAGGCAATGAGCAGTTCTTC	CASSPAPWTSGGAGLGNEQFF
TRBJ1-4	.	TRBD1	TRBV30	TGTGCCTGGAGTCAGAGGACAGGATGGGATGAAAAACTGTTTTTT	CAWSQRTGWDEKLFF